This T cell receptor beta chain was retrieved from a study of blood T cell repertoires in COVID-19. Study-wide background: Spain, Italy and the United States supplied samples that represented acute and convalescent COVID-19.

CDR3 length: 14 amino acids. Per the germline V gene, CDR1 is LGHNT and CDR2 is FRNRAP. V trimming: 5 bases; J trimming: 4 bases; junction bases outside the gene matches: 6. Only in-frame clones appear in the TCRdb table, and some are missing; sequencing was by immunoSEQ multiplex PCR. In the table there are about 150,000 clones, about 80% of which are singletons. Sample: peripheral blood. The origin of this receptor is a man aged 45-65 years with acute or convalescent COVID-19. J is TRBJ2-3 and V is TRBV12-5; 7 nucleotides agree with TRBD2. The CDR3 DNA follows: TGTGCTAGTGGTCCCCGGGAGGAGTCAGATACGCAGTATTTT. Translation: CASGPREESDTQYF. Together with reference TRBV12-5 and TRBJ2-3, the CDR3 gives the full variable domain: DARVTQTPRHKVTEMGQEVTMRCQPILGHNTVFWYRQTMMQGLELLAYFRNRAPLDDSGMPKDRFSAEMPDATLATLKIQPSEPRDSAVYFCASGPREESDTQYFGPGTRLTVL.